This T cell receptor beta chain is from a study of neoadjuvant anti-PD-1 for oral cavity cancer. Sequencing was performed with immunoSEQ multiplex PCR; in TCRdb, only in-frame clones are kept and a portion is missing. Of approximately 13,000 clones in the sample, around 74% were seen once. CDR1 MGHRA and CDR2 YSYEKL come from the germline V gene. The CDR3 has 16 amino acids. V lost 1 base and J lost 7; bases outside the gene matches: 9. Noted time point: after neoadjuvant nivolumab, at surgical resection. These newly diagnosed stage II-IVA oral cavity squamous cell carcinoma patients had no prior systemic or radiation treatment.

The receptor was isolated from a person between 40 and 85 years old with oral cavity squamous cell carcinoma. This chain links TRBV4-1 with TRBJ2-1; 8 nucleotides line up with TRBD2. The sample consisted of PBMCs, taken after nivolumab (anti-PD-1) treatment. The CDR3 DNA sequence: TGCGCCAGCAGCCAAGGACGAGGACTAGCTGGGAATGAGCAGTTCTTC. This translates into CASSQGRGLAGNEQFF.